This T cell receptor (beta chain) was captured in a study of T cells in Graves' hyperthyroidism and ophthalmopathy. This clonotype was observed many times. V was cut by 5 bases and J by 3 bases, with 11 bases left in between. The CDR3 length is 12 residues. The germline V gene encodes CDR1 SQVTM and CDR2 ANQGSEA. The TCR beta CDR3 regions underwent amplification using RNA transcripts as the source. TCR CDR3 underwent first-round RT-PCR with the HTBI primer set. Each CDR3 protein is one row after TCRdb ran MiXCR on the multiplex PCR reads. In the table there are 750,000 to 900,000 distinct CDR3 sequences, approximately 40% of which are singletons.

Input material: blood. The receptor was isolated from a man between 18 and 35 years old with Graves' hyperthyroidism. This chain connects TRBV29-1 to TRBJ2-7; the D gene could be TRBD1 or TRBD2 (5 bases each). The DNA of the CDR3 is TGCAGCGTTCAGCCAGGGAGCTACGAGCAGTACTTC. Amino acid sequence: CSVQPGSYEQYF.